A single T cell receptor beta chain is shown here with its context. Its antigen is not identified. Subjects aged 18 to 65 presented with newly diagnosed hyperthyroidism of less than 2 months' duration. PBMCs were obtained from approximately 10 ml fresh peripheral blood. This entry comes from a study of T cells in Graves' hyperthyroidism and ophthalmopathy. Findings and limits, study-wide: Ophthalmopathy cases were set apart from stable hyperthyroidism by a 13 V-J model.

The germline V and J ends were trimmed by 8 bases and 1 base, with 11 bases remaining between them. CDR1 is MRHNA and CDR2 is SNTAGT in the germline V gene. CDR3 size: 13 residues. TCR beta CDR3 sequences were amplified from RNA transcripts. Primed by the HTBI set, a first-round RT-PCR was run on the TCR CDR3. Each CDR3 protein is one row after TCRdb ran MiXCR on the multiplex PCR reads. The table shows hundreds of thousands of distinct CDR3 sequences, with 11% to 15% occurring only once. The sequenced sample was blood. The rearrangement links TRBV6-4 to TRBJ1-1; D might be TRBD1 (6 bases). The clonotype was recovered from a woman aged 25-40 years with Graves' hyperthyroidism. This CDR3 reads CASRTGPNTEAFF. The CDR3 DNA sequence: TGTGCCAGCCGAACAGGGCCGAACACTGAAGCTTTCTTT.